The T cell receptor beta chain described here comes from a study of blood T cell repertoires in COVID-19. Background on the study: Spain, Italy and the United States supplied samples that represented acute and convalescent COVID-19. Sample material is recorded as cDNA or gDNA derived from T cells, B-cell-depleted T cells, or PBMCs.

Authors' analysis steps: Nucleated cell counts were estimated from reference gene primer amplification. TCRdb keeps only in-frame clones here, not all; method: immunoSEQ multiplex PCR. V, J and clone size are taken as reported in that table, and D and trimming were inferred from the DNA itself. The sample consists of under 250,000 clones, approximately 82% of them appearing once. The specimen sequenced was peripheral blood. The sequence came from a human donor in a cohort sampled during active COVID-19.

Written as DNA, the CDR3 is TGTGCCAGCAGCTTAGCCAGGGCGGCCGGGGAGCTGTTTTTT. This gives the protein CASSLARAAGELFF. The chain recombines TRBV7-2 with TRBJ2-2, with D possibly TRBD1 on 5 matching bases. Trimming shortened V by 0 bases and J by 6 bases, and 8 bases separated the two germline ends. Germline values: CDR1 SGHTA, CDR2 FQGNSA. CDR3 length: 14 residues.